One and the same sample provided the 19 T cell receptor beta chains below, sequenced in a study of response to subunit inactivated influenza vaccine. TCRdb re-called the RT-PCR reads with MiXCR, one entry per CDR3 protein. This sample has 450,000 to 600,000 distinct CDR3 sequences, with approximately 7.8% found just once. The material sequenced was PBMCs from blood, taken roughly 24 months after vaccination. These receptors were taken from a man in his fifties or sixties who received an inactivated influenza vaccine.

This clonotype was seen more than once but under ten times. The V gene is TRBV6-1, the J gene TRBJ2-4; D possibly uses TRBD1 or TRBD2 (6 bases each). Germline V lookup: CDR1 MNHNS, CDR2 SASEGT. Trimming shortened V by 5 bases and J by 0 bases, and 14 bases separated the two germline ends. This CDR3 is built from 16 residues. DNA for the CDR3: TGTGCCAGCAGTCTAGTTGGGGGGCTAGCCAAAAACATTCAGTACTTC. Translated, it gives CASSLVGGLAKNIQYF.

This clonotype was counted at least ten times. The CDR3 reads CSARDPSGVYEQYF. The CDR3 DNA reads as TGCAGTGCTAGAGATCCTAGCGGGGTCTACGAGCAGTACTTC. The chain has TRBV20-1 and TRBJ2-7; TRBD2 agrees at 9 bases. The CDR3 is made up of 14 amino acids. From germline, CDR1 is DFQATT and CDR2 SNEGSKA (reference sequence). With V trimmed by 0 bases and J by 3 bases, 3 bases remained unmatched.

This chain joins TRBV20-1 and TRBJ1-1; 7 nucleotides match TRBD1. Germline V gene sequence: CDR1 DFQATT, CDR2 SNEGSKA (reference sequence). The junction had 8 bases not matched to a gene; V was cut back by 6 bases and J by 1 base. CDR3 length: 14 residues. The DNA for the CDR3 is TGCAGTGCCAAACAGGGGCCGCCGAACACTGAAGCTTTCTTT. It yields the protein CSAKQGPPNTEAFF.

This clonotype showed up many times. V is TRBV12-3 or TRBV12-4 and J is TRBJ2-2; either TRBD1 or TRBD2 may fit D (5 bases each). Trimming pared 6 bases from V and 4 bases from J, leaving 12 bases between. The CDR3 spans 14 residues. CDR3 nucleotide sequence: TGTGCCAGCAGCGGGACGCTGGGCACCGGGGAGCTGTTTTTT. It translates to CASSGTLGTGELFF.

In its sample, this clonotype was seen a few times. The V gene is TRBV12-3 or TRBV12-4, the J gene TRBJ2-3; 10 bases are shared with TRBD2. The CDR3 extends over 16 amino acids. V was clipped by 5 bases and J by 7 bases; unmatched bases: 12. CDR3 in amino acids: CASSPTSSGSPYTQYF. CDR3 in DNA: TGTGCCAGCAGTCCAACCTCTAGCGGGAGTCCGTATACGCAGTATTTT.

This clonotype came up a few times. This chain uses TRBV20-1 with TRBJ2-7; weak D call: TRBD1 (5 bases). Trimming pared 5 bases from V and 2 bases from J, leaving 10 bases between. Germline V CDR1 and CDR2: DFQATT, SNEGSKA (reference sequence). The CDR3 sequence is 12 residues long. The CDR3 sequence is CSAPYRTYEQYF. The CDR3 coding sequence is TGCAGTGCTCCTTACAGGACCTACGAGCAGTACTTC.

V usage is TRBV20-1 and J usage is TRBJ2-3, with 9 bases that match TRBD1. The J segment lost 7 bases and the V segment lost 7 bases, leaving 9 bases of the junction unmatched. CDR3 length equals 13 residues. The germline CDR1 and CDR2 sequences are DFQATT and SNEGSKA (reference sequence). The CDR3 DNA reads TGCAGTGAACCCGGGACAGGGACGAATACGCAGTATTTT. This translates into CSEPGTGTNTQYF.

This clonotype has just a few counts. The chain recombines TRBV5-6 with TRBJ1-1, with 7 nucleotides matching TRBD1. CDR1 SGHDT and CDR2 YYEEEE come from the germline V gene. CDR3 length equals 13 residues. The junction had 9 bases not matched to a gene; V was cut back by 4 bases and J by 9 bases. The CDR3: CASSPDRIGKAFF. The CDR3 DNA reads TGTGCCAGCAGCCCGGACAGGATAGGCAAAGCTTTCTTT.

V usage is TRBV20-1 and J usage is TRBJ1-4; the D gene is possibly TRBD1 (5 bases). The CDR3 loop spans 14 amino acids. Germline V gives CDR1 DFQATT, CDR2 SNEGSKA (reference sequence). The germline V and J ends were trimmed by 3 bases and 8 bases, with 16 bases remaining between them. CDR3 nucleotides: TGCAGTGCTAGGAAGGCGGCAGGGAGGGAAAAACTGTTTTTT. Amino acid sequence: CSARKAAGREKLFF.

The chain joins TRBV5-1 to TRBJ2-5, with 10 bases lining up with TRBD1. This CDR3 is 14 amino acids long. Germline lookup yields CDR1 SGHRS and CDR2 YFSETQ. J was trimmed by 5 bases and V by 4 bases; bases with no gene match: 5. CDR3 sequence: CASSPGQGFETQYF. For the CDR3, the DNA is TGCGCCAGCAGCCCGGGACAGGGGTTTGAGACCCAGTACTTC.

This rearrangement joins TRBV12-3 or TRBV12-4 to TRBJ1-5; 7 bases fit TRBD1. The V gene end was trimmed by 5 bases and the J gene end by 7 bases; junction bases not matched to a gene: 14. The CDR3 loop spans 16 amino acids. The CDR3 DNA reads TGTGCCAGCAGTCCTGGGGGAGGGGGCGCGAGGCAGCCCCAGCATTTT. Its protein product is CASSPGGGGARQPQHF.

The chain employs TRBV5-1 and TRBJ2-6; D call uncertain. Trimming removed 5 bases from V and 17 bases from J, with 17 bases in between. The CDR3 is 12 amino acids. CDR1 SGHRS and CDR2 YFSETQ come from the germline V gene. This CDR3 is CASRLEGVELTF. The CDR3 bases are TGCGCCAGCAGATTAGAAGGAGTTGAGTTGACTTTC.

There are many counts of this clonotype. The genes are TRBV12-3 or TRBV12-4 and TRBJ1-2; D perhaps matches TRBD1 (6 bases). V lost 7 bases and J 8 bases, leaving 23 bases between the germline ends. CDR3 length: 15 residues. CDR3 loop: CASNKSGGQQGGYTF. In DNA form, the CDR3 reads TGTGCCAGCAACAAAAGCGGGGGGCAACAAGGAGGCTACACCTTC.

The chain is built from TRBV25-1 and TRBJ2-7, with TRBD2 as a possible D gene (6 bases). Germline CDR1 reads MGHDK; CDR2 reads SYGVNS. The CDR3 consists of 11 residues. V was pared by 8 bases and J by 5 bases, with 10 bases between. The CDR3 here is CASYPGDEQYF. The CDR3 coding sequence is TGTGCCAGCTACCCGGGGGACGAGCAGTACTTC.

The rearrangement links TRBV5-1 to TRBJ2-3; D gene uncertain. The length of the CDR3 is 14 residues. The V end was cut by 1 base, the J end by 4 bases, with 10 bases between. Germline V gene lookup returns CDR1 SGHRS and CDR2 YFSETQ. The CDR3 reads CASSLSLAADTQYF. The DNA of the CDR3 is TGCGCCAGCAGCTTGTCATTGGCGGCAGATACGCAGTATTTT.

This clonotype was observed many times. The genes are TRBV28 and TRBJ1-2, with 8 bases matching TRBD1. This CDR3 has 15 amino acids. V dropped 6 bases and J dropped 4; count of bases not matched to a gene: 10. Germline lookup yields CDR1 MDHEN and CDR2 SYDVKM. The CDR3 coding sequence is TGTGCCAGCAGGCCCGGACAGGGAGGTGGCTATGGCTACACCTTC. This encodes CASRPGQGGGYGYTF.

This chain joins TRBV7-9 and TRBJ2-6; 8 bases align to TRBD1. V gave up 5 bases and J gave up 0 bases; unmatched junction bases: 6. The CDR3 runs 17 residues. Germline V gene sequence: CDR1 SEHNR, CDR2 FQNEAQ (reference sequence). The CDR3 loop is CASSPDRASSGANVLTF. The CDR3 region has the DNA TGTGCCAGCAGCCCGGACAGGGCGAGCTCTGGGGCCAACGTCCTGACTTTC.

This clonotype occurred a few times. The CDR3 is CASSLQDRGQSPLHF. In nucleotides, the CDR3 is TGTGCCAGCAGCCTCCAGGACAGGGGACAATCACCCCTCCACTTT. The chain carries TRBV6-2 or TRBV6-3 and TRBJ1-6, with 9 bases aligning to TRBD1. The germline V gene encodes CDR1 MNHEY and CDR2 SVGEGT. J gave up 10 bases and V 6 bases, and 10 bases lay outside the gene matches. The CDR3 contains 15 residues.

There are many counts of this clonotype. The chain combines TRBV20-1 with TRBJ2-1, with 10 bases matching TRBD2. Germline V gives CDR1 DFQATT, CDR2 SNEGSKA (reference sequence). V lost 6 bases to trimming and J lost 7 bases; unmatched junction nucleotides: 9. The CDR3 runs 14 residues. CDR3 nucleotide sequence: TGCAGTGCATCCACTAGCGGGATCGGAAATGAGCAGTTCTTC. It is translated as CSASTSGIGNEQFF.